The text below deals with one T cell receptor beta chain. The CDR3 consists of 14 residues. V gave up 6 bases and J gave up 3 bases, with 14 bases separating them. Germline V gene sequence: CDR1 MDHEN, CDR2 SYDVKM. The source of the sample is a study of blood T cell repertoires in COVID-19. Some clones are missing from TCRdb's copy, which holds only in-frame ones; the method was immunoSEQ multiplex PCR. The table has roughly 220,000 clones, about four fifths seen once; the top ten hold under 1.5%. Material for sequencing was PBMCs or T cells enriched from blood (not recorded which). J is TRBJ1-2 and V is TRBV28; TRBD1 might be the D (6 bases). The sequence was obtained from a woman aged 40 to 55 with acute COVID-19. This CDR3 reads CASSSGDADYGYTF. In nucleotides, the CDR3 is TGTGCCAGCAGCTCAGGGGACGCTGACTATGGCTACACCTTC.